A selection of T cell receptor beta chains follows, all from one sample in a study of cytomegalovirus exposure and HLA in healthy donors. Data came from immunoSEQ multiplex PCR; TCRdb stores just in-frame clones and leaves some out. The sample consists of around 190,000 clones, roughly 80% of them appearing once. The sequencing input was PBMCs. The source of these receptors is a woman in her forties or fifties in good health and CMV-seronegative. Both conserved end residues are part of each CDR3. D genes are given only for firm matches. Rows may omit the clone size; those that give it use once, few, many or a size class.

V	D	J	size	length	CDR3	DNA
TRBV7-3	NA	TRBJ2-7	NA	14	CASSLGLDAIEQYF	TGTGCCAGCAGCTTAGGACTGGATGCGATAGAGCAGTACTTC
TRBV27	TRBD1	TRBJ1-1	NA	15	CASSLSQGASPEAFF	TGTGCCAGCAGTCTATCACAGGGGGCGTCCCCTGAAGCTTTCTTT
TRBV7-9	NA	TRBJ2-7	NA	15	CASSRITGRSYEQYF	TGTGCCAGCAGTCGGATCACAGGGCGCTCCTACGAGCAGTACTTC
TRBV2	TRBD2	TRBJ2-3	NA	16	CASKKSSGASTDTQYF	TGTGCCAGCAAGAAATCTAGCGGGGCTAGCACAGATACGCAGTATTTT
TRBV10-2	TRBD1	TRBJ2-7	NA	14	CASSDGTGGYEQYF	TGCGCCAGCAGTGATGGGACAGGGGGCTACGAGCAGTACTTC
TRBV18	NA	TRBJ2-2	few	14	CASSPRSGPGELFF	TGTGCCAGCTCACCACGTTCAGGGCCCGGGGAGCTGTTTTTT
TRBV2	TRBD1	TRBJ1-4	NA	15	CASIRFGQANEKLFF	TGTGCCAGCATTCGATTTGGACAGGCTAATGAAAAACTGTTTTTT
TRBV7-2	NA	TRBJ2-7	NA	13	CASSLRSVYEQYF	TGTGCCAGCAGCTTAAGATCCGTCTACGAGCAGTACTTC
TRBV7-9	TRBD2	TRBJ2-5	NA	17	CASSSGTGGPDMETQYF	TGTGCCAGCAGCTCGGGCACGGGGGGGCCTGACATGGAGACCCAGTACTTC
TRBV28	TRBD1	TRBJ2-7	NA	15	CASRPNGQGGNEQYF	TGTGCCAGCAGACCAAATGGACAGGGAGGTAACGAGCAGTACTTC
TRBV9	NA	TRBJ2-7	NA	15	CASSATSEGTYEQYF	TGTGCCAGCAGCGCGACATCCGAGGGAACCTACGAGCAGTACTTC
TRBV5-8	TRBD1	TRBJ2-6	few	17	CASSTRDSWYGANVLTF	TGTGCCAGCAGCACCCGGGACAGTTGGTATGGGGCCAACGTCCTGACTTTC
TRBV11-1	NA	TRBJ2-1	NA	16	CASSFAGAETYNEQFF	TGTGCCAGCAGCTTTGCGGGGGCAGAAACCTACAATGAGCAGTTCTTC
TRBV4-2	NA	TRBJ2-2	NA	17	CASSLVRDSGNTGELFF	TGTGCCAGCAGCCTTGTCCGGGACTCAGGAAACACCGGGGAGCTGTTTTTT
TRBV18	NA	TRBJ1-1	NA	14	CASSQGGGVTEAFF	TGTGCCAGCTCACAAGGGGGGGGAGTCACTGAAGCTTTCTTT
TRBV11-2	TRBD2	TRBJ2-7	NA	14	CASSYPGGYYEQYF	TGTGCCAGCAGCTATCCGGGGGGATACTACGAGCAGTACTTC
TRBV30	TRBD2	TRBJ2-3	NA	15	CAWSELGGGTDTQYF	TGTGCCTGGAGTGAACTGGGGGGGGGCACAGATACGCAGTATTTT
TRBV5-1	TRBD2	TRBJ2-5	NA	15	CASSLEGTPRGAQYF	TGCGCCAGCAGCCTGGAGGGCACCCCCCGGGGGGCCCAGTACTTC
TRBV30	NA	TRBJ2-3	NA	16	CAWSPDVRGGTDTQYF	TGTGCCTGGAGTCCTGACGTCAGGGGGGGCACAGATACGCAGTATTTT
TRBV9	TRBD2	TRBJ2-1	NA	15	CASSEAGSSYNEQFF	TGTGCCAGCAGCGAAGCGGGAAGCTCCTACAATGAGCAGTTCTTC
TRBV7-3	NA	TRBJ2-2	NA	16	CASSLMKTKNTGELFF	TGTGCCAGCAGCTTAATGAAGACTAAGAACACCGGGGAGCTGTTTTTT
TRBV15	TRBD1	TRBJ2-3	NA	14	CATRRGRFLDTQYF	TGTGCCACCAGGAGGGGGCGGTTTTTGGATACGCAGTATTTT
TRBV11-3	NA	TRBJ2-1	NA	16	CASSFGRGVPYNEQFF	TGTGCCAGCAGCTTTGGCAGGGGAGTCCCCTACAATGAGCAGTTCTTC
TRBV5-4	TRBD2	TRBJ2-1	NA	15	CASSLNSGRRIEQFF	TGTGCCAGCAGCTTGAATAGCGGGAGGCGGATTGAGCAGTTCTTC
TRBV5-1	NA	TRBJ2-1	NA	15	CASSLNSTSYNEQFF	TGCGCCAGCAGTCTCAACTCCACTTCCTACAATGAGCAGTTCTTC
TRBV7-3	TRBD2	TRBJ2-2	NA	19	CASSLSNGTSGLNTGELFF	TGTGCCAGCAGCTTATCCAACGGGACTAGCGGGTTGAACACCGGGGAGCTGTTTTTT
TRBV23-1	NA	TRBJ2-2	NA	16	CASSQSNEGGTGELFF	TGCGCCAGCAGTCAATCGAACGAGGGCGGGACCGGGGAGCTGTTTTTT
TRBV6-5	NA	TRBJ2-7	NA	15	CASSYKGEGPYEQYF	TGTGCCAGCAGTTACAAGGGGGAGGGCCCCTACGAGCAGTACTTC
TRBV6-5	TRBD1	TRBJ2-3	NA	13	CASRDRGSDTQYF	TGTGCCAGCCGGGACAGGGGTTCAGATACGCAGTATTTT
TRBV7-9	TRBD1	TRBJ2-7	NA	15	CASSSPGQGVYEQYF	TGTGCCAGCAGCTCACCGGGACAGGGAGTCTACGAGCAGTACTTC
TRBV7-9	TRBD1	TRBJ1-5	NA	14	CASLDRGSNQPQHF	TGTGCCAGCCTCGACAGGGGTAGCAATCAGCCCCAGCATTTT